This TCR beta chain emerged from a study of cytomegalovirus exposure and HLA in healthy donors. Study results and caveats: The records held CMV serostatus as the only immune exposure information.

This CDR3 comprises 17 residues. V was pared by 1 base and J by 6 bases, with 11 bases of the junction left unmatched. Per germline, CDR1 SGHTA and CDR2 FQGNSA. Note on this clone: What it binds is unknown.

Use of 60 Vbeta and 13 Jbeta primers characterized the PCR. This table comes from immunoSEQ multiplex PCR, and its TCRdb copy is limited to in-frame clones, with some not included. Found here are approximately 200,000 clones; the top ten clones hold roughly 0.74%. Donors likely had unrecorded immune exposures despite being nominally healthy when sampled. V gene TRBV7-2 combines with J gene TRBJ1-4, with TRBD1 matching 7 bases. This sequence originates from a boy aged 5 to 17 in good health and CMV-seronegative. Sequenced: PBMCs. CDR3 nucleotides: TGTGCCAGCAGCTTAGGGGTACAGGGGCCGGAGCATGAAAAACTGTTTTTT. As protein: CASSLGVQGPEHEKLFF. The variable domain in full, with the rest retrieved from reference TRBV7-2 and TRBJ1-4, is GAGVSQSPSNKVTEKGKDVELRCDPISGHTALYWYRQSLGQGLEFLIYFQGNSAPDKSGLPSDRFSAERTGGSVSTLTIQRTQQEDSAVYLCASSLGVQGPEHEKLFFGSGTQLSVL.